Each of the 3 T cell receptor beta chains below was sequenced from the same sample in a study of blood T cells in healthy people across ages. Using a J-beta primer mix together with a sample-barcoded 5' primer, a second PCR was run for about 7 to 12 cycles. TCRdb reprocessed the 5' RACE reads with MiXCR, giving one entry per CDR3 protein. The data contain approximately 760,000 distinct CDR3 sequences, 25% of them singletons. These records were also assigned to another study, of T cells of mothers and their children.

The sample comprised blood. The receptors originated from a boy under 18 in good health.

The gene calls are TRBV28 and TRBJ2-7, with D perhaps being TRBD1 or TRBD2 (5 bases each). The CDR3 is 14 amino acids. V lost 3 bases to trimming and J lost 6 bases, with 15 bases between them. The V gene's germline CDR1 is MDHEN and CDR2 SYDVKM. The CDR3 here is CASSFAGTIREQYF. CDR3 nucleotides: TGTGCCAGCAGTTTCGCAGGGACGATCCGCGAGCAGTACTTC.

This sequence joins TRBV10-3 and TRBJ2-1; a possible D gene is TRBD1 (6 bases). CDR1 and CDR2 from the germline V gene are ENHRY and SYGVKD. V was cut by 10 bases and J by 0 bases, with 7 bases left in between. The CDR3 covers 12 residues. CDR3 coding DNA: TGTGCCACAGGGGACTCCTACAATGAGCAGTTCTTC. Its translation: CATGDSYNEQFF.

A few counts support this clonotype. The J gene is TRBJ2-1, the V gene TRBV27; TRBD1 is a possible D gene (6 bases). The DNA end is more similar to TRBJ2-7, so the J call may be wrong. Germline V lookup: CDR1 MNHEY, CDR2 SMNVEV (reference sequence). The CDR3 spans 14 residues. CDR3: CASSSFGGQNEQYF. The DNA of the CDR3 is TGTGCCAGCAGTTCCTTTGGGGGACAAAACGAGCAGTACTTC.